These 3 T cell receptor beta chains originate from one sample sequenced in a study of cytomegalovirus exposure and HLA in healthy donors. PCR used 60 Vbeta primers and 13 Jbeta primers. TCRdb's copy holds only in-frame clones and misses some; the assay was immunoSEQ multiplex PCR. The table shows some 90,000 clones, with about 77% occurring only once. Sequenced: PBMCs. The receptors shown here come from a male donor in good health and CMV-seropositive.

The rearrangement uses TRBV7-3 and TRBJ1-6; maybe TRBD1 (6 bases). This CDR3 comprises 13 residues. Germline lookup yields CDR1 SGHTA and CDR2 FQGTGA. The V and J ends lost 3 bases and 10 bases respectively, with 10 bases between them. Here the CDR3 reads CASSLSGVSPLHF. The CDR3 DNA is TGTGCCAGCAGCTTGTCAGGGGTCTCACCCCTCCACTTT.

The chain couples TRBV19 to TRBJ1-1; D is unclear. There are 14 residues in the CDR3. Germline V lookup: CDR1 LNHDA, CDR2 SQIVND (reference sequence). Trimming pared 3 bases from V and 1 base from J, leaving 9 bases between. CDR3 bases: TGTGCCAGTAGTATCCAGGATACGAACACTGAAGCTTTCTTT. The encoded protein is CASSIQDTNTEAFF.

The chain joins TRBV6-5 to TRBJ2-5; D may be TRBD1 (5 bases). Germline CDR1 and CDR2: MNHEY and SVGAGI. This CDR3 comprises 14 residues. V lost 0 bases, J lost 4 bases, and 9 bases lay in between. CDR3 sequence: CASSYSKGLETQYF. Written as DNA, the CDR3 is TGTGCCAGCAGTTACTCTAAGGGGCTAGAGACCCAGTACTTC.